Each of the 10 T cell receptor beta chains below was sequenced from the same sample in a study of blood T cell repertoires in COVID-19 (dated by TCRdb to the early 2020s). Receptor libraries were prepared by the immunoSEQ multiplex PCR assay. In TCRdb, the immuneACCESS table is reduced to in-frame sequences with V and J assigned. These tables do not hold every clone; where another copy was compared, an unresolved V gene accounts for under half, and the others remain unexplained. The sample table contains around 310,000 clones; only one count was recorded for around 87% of them. The ten most abundant clones make up approximately 0.98% of the sample. The sample was peripheral blood. All receptors come from a woman aged 40-49 years with COVID-19, enrolled during active disease.

There are a few counts of this clone. V usage is TRBV28 and J usage is TRBJ1-2; TRBD1 agrees at 8 bases. The CDR3 consists of 14 residues. V gave up 3 bases and J gave up 7 bases; unmatched junction bases: 7. Germline values: CDR1 MDHEN, CDR2 SYDVKM. This CDR3 is CASSFNRGEAGYTF. DNA of the CDR3: TGTGCCAGCAGTTTTAACAGGGGGGAAGCTGGCTACACCTTC.

V usage is TRBV6-2 or TRBV6-3 and J usage is TRBJ2-2; TRBD1 matches at 11 bases. The CDR3 is 17 amino acids. V lost 2 bases to trimming and J lost 6 bases; unmatched junction nucleotides: 8. Germline loops: CDR1 MNHEY, CDR2 SVGEGT. The CDR3 sequence is CASSYLWGQGDAGELFF. The DNA of the CDR3 is TGTGCCAGCAGTTACCTGTGGGGACAGGGGGATGCCGGGGAGCTGTTTTTT.

This chain uses TRBV28 with TRBJ1-2, with no clear D. The CDR3 spans 12 residues. Trimming took off 8 bases at V and 4 bases at J, with 11 bases between the two ends. Germline V gene sequence: CDR1 MDHEN, CDR2 SYDVKM. Written as DNA, the CDR3 is TGTGCCAGCTATCAACCTATCTATGGCTACACCTTC. Its translation is CASYQPIYGYTF.

The gene calls are TRBV19 and TRBJ1-5; tentatively, D is TRBD1 (5 bases). Deletions cut 1 base from V and 2 bases from J, with 9 bases between. The CDR3 sequence is 15 residues long. Per the germline V gene, CDR1 is LNHDA and CDR2 is SQIVND (reference sequence). The CDR3 protein is CASSIVAGRNQPQHF. The CDR3 nucleotides read TGTGCCAGTAGTATAGTGGCAGGGCGCAATCAGCCCCAGCATTTT.

V and J are TRBV28 and TRBJ2-7; TRBD2 agrees at 11 bases. CDR3 size: 12 residues. The V gene's germline CDR1 is MDHEN and CDR2 SYDVKM. Trimming cost V 9 bases and J 3 bases; bases outside gene matches: 1. The CDR3 here is CARTSGVYEQYF. For the CDR3, the DNA is TGTGCCAGGACTAGCGGGGTCTACGAGCAGTACTTC.

The count of this clone is one. The V and J genes are TRBV28 and TRBJ2-3; maybe TRBD1 (5 bases). Germline V gene lookup returns CDR1 MDHEN and CDR2 SYDVKM. The V end lost 8 bases, the J end lost 1 base, and 7 bases lay between the germline ends. This CDR3 region has 12 residues. CDR3 in DNA: TGTGCCAGCTTACAGGGCACAGATACGCAGTATTTT. Translated: CASLQGTDTQYF.

This clone has a handful of counts. One end of the junction varies from germline; a read error may be responsible. The rearrangement uses TRBV20-1 and TRBJ1-2; 7 bases fit TRBD1. The CDR3 contains 9 residues. Per germline, CDR1 DFQATT and CDR2 SNEGSKA (reference sequence). The CDR3 region has the DNA TGCAGTGCTAGGGCCGGGACAGCCTTC. It encodes CSARAGTAF.

The rearrangement joins TRBV6-5 to TRBJ1-1, with D possibly TRBD1 on 5 matching bases. The CDR3 length is 13 residues. From germline, CDR1 is MNHEY and CDR2 SVGAGI. The V end was cut by 6 bases, the J end by 4 bases, with 12 bases between. The CDR3 here is CASSPGLATEAFF. The CDR3 nucleotides read TGTGCCAGCAGCCCAGGGTTGGCCACTGAAGCTTTCTTT.

The chain links TRBV19 to TRBJ2-7; the match to TRBD2 covers 9 bases. V shed 4 bases, J shed 2 bases, and the junction held 3 bases outside the gene matches. Looked up from germline, CDR1 is LNHDA and CDR2 is SQIVND (reference sequence). The CDR3 extends over 14 amino acids. This CDR3 is CASSSGRDAYEQYF. The DNA for the CDR3 is TGTGCCAGTAGTAGCGGGAGGGATGCCTACGAGCAGTACTTC.

V usage is TRBV4-1 and J usage is TRBJ2-5; the D gene is possibly TRBD2 (5 bases). Trimming took off 2 bases at V and 2 bases at J, with 12 bases between the two ends. The germline V gene has CDR1 MGHRA and CDR2 YSYEKL. This CDR3 has 15 amino acids. The CDR3 spells CASSQSGGTQETQYF. The DNA of the CDR3 is TGCGCCAGCAGCCAATCAGGAGGAACACAAGAGACCCAGTACTTC.